This T cell receptor beta chain was profiled in a study of shared clonotypes between healthy human individuals. Produced via immunoSEQ multiplex PCR; TCRdb's table is partial and in-frame only. The data contain about 2.4 million clones, approximately 94% of them singletons. Sequenced: naive CD4+ T cells from PBMCs. The subset here: CD45RA+ positively selected. The sequence derives from a man between 18 and 29 years old in good health. Some clones in this sample may be carry-over from other donors' samples.

CDR3 sequence (DNA): TGTGCCAGCTCGCCTACAGGGGAGCCCCAGCATTTT. It encodes CASSPTGEPQHF. The chain recombines TRBV18 with TRBJ1-5; the match to TRBD1 covers 7 bases. With V trimmed by 6 bases and J by 8 bases, 4 bases remained unmatched. This CDR3 is 12 amino acids long. CDR1 is KGHSH, CDR2 LQKENI, per germline.